The clone carrying this T cell receptor (beta chain) was seen a handful of times. Antigen specificity is unknown. These data are taken from a study of blood T cells in healthy people across ages. A second PCR, run for about 7 to 11 cycles, used a sample-barcoded 5' primer plus a J-beta primer mix. TCRdb independently ran MiXCR on the 5' RACE reads; one entry per CDR3 protein. The sample holds around 1,100,000 distinct CDR3 sequences; 35% to 40% are singletons and the top ten take around 12%. The CDR3 loop spans 14 amino acids. Looked up from germline, CDR1 is SGDLS and CDR2 is YYNGEE. V lost 0 bases, J lost 4 bases, and 10 bases lay in between. Each donor gave approximately 9.1 milliliters of peripheral blood. Extractions gave at least 5 micrograms of total RNA per sample. General study results and limits: The authors considered diversity estimates from one million T cells to be underestimates.

The sample was blood. The sequence derives from a young man in good health. The rearrangement links TRBV9 to TRBJ1-2; no definite D call. The CDR3 sequence is CASSVGQTLYGYTF. CDR3 nucleotides: TGTGCCAGCAGCGTAGGGCAGACCCTCTATGGCTACACCTTC. Using reference TRBV9 and TRBJ1-2 for the parts outside the CDR3, the full variable domain is DSGVTQTPKHLITATGQRVTLRCSPRSGDLSVYWYQQSLDQGLQFLIQYYNGEERAKGNILERFSAQQFPDLHSELNLSSLELGDSALYFCASSVGQTLYGYTFGSGTRLTVV.